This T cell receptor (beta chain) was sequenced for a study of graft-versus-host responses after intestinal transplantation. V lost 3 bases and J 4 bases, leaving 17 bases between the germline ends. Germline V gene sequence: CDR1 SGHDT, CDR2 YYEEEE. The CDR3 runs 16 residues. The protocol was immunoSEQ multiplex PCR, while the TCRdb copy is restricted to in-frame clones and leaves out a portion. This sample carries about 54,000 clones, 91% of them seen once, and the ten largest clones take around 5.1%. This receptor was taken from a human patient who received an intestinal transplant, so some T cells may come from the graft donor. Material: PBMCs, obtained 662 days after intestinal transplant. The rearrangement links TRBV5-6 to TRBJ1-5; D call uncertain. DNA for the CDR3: TGTGCCAGCAGCTCTGGTGTCTCTGCGGGAAATCAGCCCCAGCATTTT. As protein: CASSSGVSAGNQPQHF.